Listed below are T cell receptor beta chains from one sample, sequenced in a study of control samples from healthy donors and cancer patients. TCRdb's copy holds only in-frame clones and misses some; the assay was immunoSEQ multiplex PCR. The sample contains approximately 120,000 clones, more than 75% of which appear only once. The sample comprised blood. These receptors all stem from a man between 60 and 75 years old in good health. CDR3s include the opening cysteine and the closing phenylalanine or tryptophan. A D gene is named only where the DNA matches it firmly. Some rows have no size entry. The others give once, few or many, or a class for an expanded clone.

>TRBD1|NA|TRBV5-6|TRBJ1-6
CASSFRTGQNSPLHF
TGTGCCAGCAGCTTTAGGACAGGGCAAAATTCACCCCTCCACTTT
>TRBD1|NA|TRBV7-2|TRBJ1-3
CASSGTGWSGNTIYF
TGTGCCAGCAGCGGGACAGGGTGGTCCGGAAACACCATATATTTT
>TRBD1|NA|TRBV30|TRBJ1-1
CAWGTGGQWAFF
TGTGCCTGGGGGACAGGGGGCCAATGGGCTTTCTTT
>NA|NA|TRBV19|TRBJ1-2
CASSPGTAGYTF
TGTGCCAGTAGTCCAGGGACGGCTGGCTACACCTTC
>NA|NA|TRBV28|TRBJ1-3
CASVRTPGNTIYF
TGTGCCAGCGTAAGGACACCTGGAAACACCATATATTTT
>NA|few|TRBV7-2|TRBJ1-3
CASSLSAVGSGNTIYF
TGTGCCAGCAGCTTATCGGCTGTGGGCTCTGGAAACACCATATATTTT
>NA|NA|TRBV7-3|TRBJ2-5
CASNLAQETQYF
TGTGCCAGCAACCTAGCTCAAGAGACCCAGTACTTC
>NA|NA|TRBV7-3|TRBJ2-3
CASSKGTSTDTQYF
TGTGCCAGCAGCAAAGGCACCAGCACAGATACGCAGTATTTT
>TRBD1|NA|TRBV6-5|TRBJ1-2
CASSPIRGRGGYTF
TGTGCCAGCAGCCCCATAAGGGGGCGGGGTGGCTACACCTTC
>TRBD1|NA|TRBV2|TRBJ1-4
CASRSGTGREKLFF
TGTGCCAGCAGGTCCGGGACAGGGAGGGAAAAACTGTTTTTT
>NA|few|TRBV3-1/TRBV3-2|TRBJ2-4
CASSQGLPTDIQYF
TGTGCCAGCAGCCAAGGTCTACCGACGGACATTCAGTACTTC
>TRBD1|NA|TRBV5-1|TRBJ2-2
CASSQLTGVTGELFF
TGCGCCAGCAGCCAACTTACAGGGGTGACCGGGGAGCTGTTTTTT
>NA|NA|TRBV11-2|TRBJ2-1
CASSSNRVNNEQFF
TGTGCCAGCAGCTCTAACAGGGTTAACAATGAGCAGTTCTTC
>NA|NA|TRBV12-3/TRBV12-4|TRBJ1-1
CASSAQQPFF
TGTGCCAGCAGTGCCCAGCAACCTTTCTTT
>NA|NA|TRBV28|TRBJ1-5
CASSFRQGNQPQHF
TGTGCCAGCAGTTTTCGGCAGGGTAATCAGCCCCAGCATTTT
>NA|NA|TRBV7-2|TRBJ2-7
CASSSRDTSYEQYF
TGTGCCAGCAGCTCCCGGGACACCTCCTACGAGCAGTACTTC
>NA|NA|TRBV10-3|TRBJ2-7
CAIRTFTGEQYF
TGTGCCATTAGGACTTTCACCGGCGAGCAGTACTTC
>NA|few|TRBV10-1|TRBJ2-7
CASPEGGGHEQYF
TGCGCCAGCCCTGAAGGAGGGGGCCACGAGCAGTACTTC
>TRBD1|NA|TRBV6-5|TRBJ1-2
CASSPDRGFYGYTF
TGTGCCAGCAGTCCGGACAGGGGTTTTTATGGCTACACCTTC
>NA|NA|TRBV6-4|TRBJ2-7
CASSDSRGSWGTYEQYF
TGTGCCAGCAGTGACTCGAGGGGTTCTTGGGGGACCTACGAGCAGTACTTC
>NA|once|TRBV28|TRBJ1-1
CASSLSGSGAFF
TGTGCCAGCAGTTTATCCGGTTCAGGAGCTTTCTTT
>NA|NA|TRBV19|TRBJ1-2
CASSTTSANYGYTF
TGTGCCAGTAGTACTACTTCGGCGAACTATGGCTACACCTTC
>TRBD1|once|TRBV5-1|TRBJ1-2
CASSPRDSYGYTF
TGCGCCAGCAGCCCCCGGGACAGCTATGGCTACACCTTC
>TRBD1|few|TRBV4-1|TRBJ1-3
CASSQGAGGSGNTIYF
TGCGCCAGCAGCCAAGGGGCAGGGGGCTCTGGAAACACCATATATTTT
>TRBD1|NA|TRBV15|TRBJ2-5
CATSRDKWGTGVETQYF
TGTGCCACCAGCAGAGATAAGTGGGGGACAGGGGTAGAGACCCAGTACTTC
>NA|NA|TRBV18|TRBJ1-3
CASSPTLATGYSGNTIYF
TGTGCCAGCTCACCTACCTTGGCAACAGGATACTCTGGAAACACCATATATTTT
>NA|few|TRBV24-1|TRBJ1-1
CATSGTRGNTEAFF
TGTGCCACCAGTGGTACCAGGGGCAACACTGAAGCTTTCTTT
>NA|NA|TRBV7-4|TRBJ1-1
CAVTRTLNTEAFF
TGTGCTGTCACACGGACCTTGAACACTGAAGCTTTCTTT
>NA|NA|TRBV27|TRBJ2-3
CASSSGLLPTDTQYF
TGTGCCAGCAGTTCGGGACTCCTACCGACAGATACGCAGTATTTT
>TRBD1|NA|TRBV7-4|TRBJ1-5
CASSLLTGGVQPQHF
TGTGCCAGCAGCTTATTGACAGGGGGAGTTCAGCCCCAGCATTTT
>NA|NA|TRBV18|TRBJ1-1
CASSQGFSTEAFF
TGTGCCAGCTCACAAGGATTCAGCACTGAAGCTTTCTTT
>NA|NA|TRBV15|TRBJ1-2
CATSRDKGPDGYTF
TGTGCCACCAGCAGAGATAAAGGGCCTGATGGCTACACCTTC
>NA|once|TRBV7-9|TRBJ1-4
CASSLSGGPYPNEKLFF
TGTGCCAGCAGCCTTTCGGGGGGCCCGTACCCTAATGAAAAACTGTTTTTT
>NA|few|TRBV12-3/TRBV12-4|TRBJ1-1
CASSFPEAEAFF
TGTGCCAGCAGTTTCCCAGAAGCTGAAGCTTTCTTT
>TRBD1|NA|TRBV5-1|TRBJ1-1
CASSSRPGQGDEAFF
TGCGCCAGCAGCTCCCGACCCGGACAGGGAGATGAAGCTTTCTTT
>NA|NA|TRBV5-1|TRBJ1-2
CASSLALTDYGYTF
TGCGCCAGCAGCTTGGCCTTGACAGACTATGGCTACACCTTC
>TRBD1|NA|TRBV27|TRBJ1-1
CASSRLQGRTEAFF
TGTGCCAGCAGCCGTTTACAGGGGAGAACTGAAGCTTTCTTT
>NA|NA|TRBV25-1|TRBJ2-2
CASSVGGATGELFF
TGTGCCAGCAGTGTTGGAGGGGCCACCGGGGAGCTGTTTTTT
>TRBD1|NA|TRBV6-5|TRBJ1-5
CASSLTRQGGQPQHF
TGTGCCAGCAGCCTCACGCGACAGGGCGGTCAGCCCCAGCATTTT
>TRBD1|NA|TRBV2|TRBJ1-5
CASRGQGAFYSNQPQHF
TGTGCCAGCAGAGGACAGGGGGCCTTTTATAGCAATCAGCCCCAGCATTTT
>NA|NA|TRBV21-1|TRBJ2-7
CARSCAGGYEQYF
TGTGCCCGAAGTTGTGCAGGGGGCTACGAGCAGTACTTC
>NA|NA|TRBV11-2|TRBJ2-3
CASSLDQGFTDTQYF
TGTGCCAGCAGCTTAGATCAGGGGTTCACAGATACGCAGTATTTT
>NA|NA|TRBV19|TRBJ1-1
CASSIGQSDTEAFF
TGTGCCAGTAGTATAGGACAATCGGACACTGAAGCTTTCTTT
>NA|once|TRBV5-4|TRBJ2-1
CASSPGPSHNEQFF
TGTGCCAGCAGCCCGGGACCCTCTCACAATGAGCAGTTCTTC
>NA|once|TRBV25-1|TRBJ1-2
CASSDSGGNNYGYTF
TGTGCCAGCAGTGATTCTGGGGGGAACAACTATGGCTACACCTTC
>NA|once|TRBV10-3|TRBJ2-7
CAISDLSDTYEQYF
TGTGCCATCAGTGACCTTTCGGACACCTACGAGCAGTACTTC
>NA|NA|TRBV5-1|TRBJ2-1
CASSLTGTYNEQFF
TGCGCCAGCAGCTTAACAGGGACCTACAATGAGCAGTTCTTC
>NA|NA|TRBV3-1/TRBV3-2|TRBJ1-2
CASSLSTRDIYGYTF
TGTGCCAGCAGCCTATCAACCCGGGACATCTATGGCTACACCTTC
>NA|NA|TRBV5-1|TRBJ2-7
CASSLTAQGYEQYF
TGCGCCAGCAGCTTGACTGCTCAGGGTTACGAGCAGTACTTC
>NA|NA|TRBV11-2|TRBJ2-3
CASSLEGDTQYF
TGTGCCAGCAGCCTAGAGGGCGATACGCAGTATTTT
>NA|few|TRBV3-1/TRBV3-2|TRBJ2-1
CASSEGFSSYNEQFF
TGTGCCAGCAGTGAGGGATTCAGCTCCTACAATGAGCAGTTCTTC